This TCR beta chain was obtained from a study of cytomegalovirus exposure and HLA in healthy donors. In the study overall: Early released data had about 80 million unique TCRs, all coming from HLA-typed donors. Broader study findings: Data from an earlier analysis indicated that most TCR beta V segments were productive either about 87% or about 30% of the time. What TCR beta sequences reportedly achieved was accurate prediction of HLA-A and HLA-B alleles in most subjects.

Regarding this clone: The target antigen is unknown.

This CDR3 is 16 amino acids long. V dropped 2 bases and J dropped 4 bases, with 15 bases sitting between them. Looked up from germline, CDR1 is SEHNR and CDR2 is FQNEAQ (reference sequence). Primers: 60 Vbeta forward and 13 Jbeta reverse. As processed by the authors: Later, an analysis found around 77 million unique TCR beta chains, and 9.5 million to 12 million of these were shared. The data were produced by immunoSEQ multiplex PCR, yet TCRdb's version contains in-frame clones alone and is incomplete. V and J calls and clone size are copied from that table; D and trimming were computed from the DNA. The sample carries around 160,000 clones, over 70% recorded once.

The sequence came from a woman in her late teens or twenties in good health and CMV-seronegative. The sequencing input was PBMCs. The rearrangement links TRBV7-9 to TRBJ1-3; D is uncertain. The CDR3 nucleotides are TGTGCCAGCAGCTTACGAGGCCTCCTCTCGGGAAACACCATATATTTT. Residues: CASSLRGLLSGNTIYF.